These 10 T cell receptor beta chains share one sample of origin, sequenced in a study of blood T cell repertoires in COVID-19. The table came from immunoSEQ multiplex PCR; TCRdb's copy has only in-frame clones and leaves some out. The sample yields about 220,000 clones, 84% seen once. The sample consisted of PBMCs or T cells enriched from blood (not recorded which). These receptors all stem from a woman in her 40s who had recovered from COVID-19.

The sample holds one count of this clone. The chain is built from TRBV30 and TRBJ2-3, with 9 bases matching TRBD2. After removal of 1 base from V and 2 bases from J, the junction contained 4 bases not matched to a gene. CDR1 and CDR2 (germline): GTSNPN, SVGIG (reference sequence). This CDR3 has 15 residues. DNA of the CDR3: TGTGCCTGGAGTGCGTCTAGCGGGAACACAGATACGCAGTATTTT. Its translation is CAWSASSGNTDTQYF.

V is TRBV7-9 and J is TRBJ1-2, with 9 bases fitting TRBD1. Germline CDR1 and CDR2: SEHNR and FQNEAQ (reference sequence). The CDR3 length is 16 residues. Trimming at V came to 5 bases and at J to 2 bases, leaving 9 bases not matched to a gene. CDR3 sequence reads: CASSHNPGQGNYGYTF. The CDR3 DNA follows: TGTGCCAGCAGCCACAATCCGGGACAGGGAAACTATGGCTACACCTTC.

J is TRBJ1-6 and V is TRBV5-4, with unresolved D. This CDR3 contains 14 residues. Germline loops: CDR1 SGHNT, CDR2 YYREEE (reference sequence). Deletions cut 1 base from V and 6 bases from J, with 8 bases between. In nucleotides, the CDR3 is TGTGCCAGCAGCTTGTTTGGCAGTAATTCACCCCTCCACTTT. This sequence encodes CASSLFGSNSPLHF.

The genes are TRBV30 and TRBJ1-1; possibly TRBD1 for D (6 bases). CDR1 is GTSNPN and CDR2 is SVGIG in the germline V gene (reference sequence). The CDR3 runs to 15 residues. Trimming left V 3 bases short and J 0 bases short, with 14 bases between. The CDR3 protein is CAWRVGGLLNTEAFF. In nucleotides, the CDR3 is TGTGCCTGGAGGGTAGGGGGTCTTTTGAACACTGAAGCTTTCTTT.

The table lists this clone with a count of one. The genes are TRBV11-3 and TRBJ1-1; D is undetermined. Germline V lookup: CDR1 SGHNT, CDR2 YENEEA. V shed 3 bases and J shed 1 base, with 6 bases lying between them. The length of the CDR3 is 13 residues. CDR3 sequence reads: CASSLVRNTEAFF. The DNA for the CDR3 is TGTGCCAGCAGCTTGGTGAGGAACACTGAAGCTTTCTTT.

The chain carries TRBV5-1 and TRBJ2-1; 12 bases align to TRBD2. The CDR3 extends over 17 amino acids. Germline V gives CDR1 SGHRS, CDR2 YFSETQ. V lost 4 bases and J lost 3; bases outside the gene matches: 8. The CDR3 DNA follows: TGCGCCAGCAGCCTGCTGACTAGCGGGAGCTTCTACAATGAGCAGTTCTTC. Its protein product is CASSLLTSGSFYNEQFF.

V and J are TRBV7-8 and TRBJ1-5, with a tentative D call TRBD1 (5 bases). There are 14 residues in the CDR3. V was trimmed by 4 bases and J by 7 bases, leaving 14 bases between them. Germline V gene data show CDR1 as SGHVS and CDR2 as FQNEAQ. The CDR3, as DNA: TGTGCCAGCAGCTCTAGGGGATTCCAACAGCCCCAGCATTTT. Its protein product is CASSSRGFQQPQHF.

This chain joins TRBV5-1 and TRBJ2-1, with 11 bases identical to TRBD2. The V segment lost 0 bases and the J segment 9 bases; nucleotides outside the gene matches: 5. The CDR3 has 15 residues. Germline CDR1 is SGHRS and CDR2 is YFSETQ. DNA for the CDR3: TGCGCCAGCAGCTTGGAACTAGCGGGAGATTCTGAGCAGTTCTTC. Translation gives CASSLELAGDSEQFF.

This sequence joins TRBV21-1 and TRBJ2-7; TRBD1 reflects the table's D call only, with no check against the DNA. TRBV21-1 is given as a pseudogene. The CDR3 is 14 amino acids. As DNA, the CDR3 is TGTGCCAGTCCTGGGACAGGGAGCTCCTACGAGCAGTACGTC. It translates to CASPGTGSSYEQYV.

V is TRBV10-3 and J is TRBJ2-7; 7 bases agree with TRBD2. The ends lost 6 bases at V and 3 bases at J; junction bases unmatched: 5. CDR3 length equals 13 residues. CDR1 is ENHRY, CDR2 SYGVKD, per germline. CDR3 sequence: CAIRAGEVYEQYF. CDR3 sequence (DNA): TGTGCCATCAGGGCGGGAGAGGTCTACGAGCAGTACTTC.